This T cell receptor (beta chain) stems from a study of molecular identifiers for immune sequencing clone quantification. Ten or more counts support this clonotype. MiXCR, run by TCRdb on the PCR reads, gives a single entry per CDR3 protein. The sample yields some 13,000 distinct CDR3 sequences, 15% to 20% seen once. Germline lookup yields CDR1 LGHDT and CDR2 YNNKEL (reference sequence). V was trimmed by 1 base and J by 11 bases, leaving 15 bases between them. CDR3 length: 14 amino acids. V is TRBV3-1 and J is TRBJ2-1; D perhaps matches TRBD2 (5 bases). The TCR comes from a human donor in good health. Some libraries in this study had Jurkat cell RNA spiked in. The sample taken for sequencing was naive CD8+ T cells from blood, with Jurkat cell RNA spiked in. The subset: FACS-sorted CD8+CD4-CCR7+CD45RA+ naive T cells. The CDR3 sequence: CASSQGAGSDQQFF. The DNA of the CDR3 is TGTGCCAGCAGCCAAGGCGCGGGCAGCGACCAGCAGTTCTTC.